These 5 T cell receptor beta chains came from one sample sequenced in a study of read filtering for tumor transcriptome and immune sequencing. This library used around 400 ng RNA and molecular barcoded adaptors spanning alpha/delta and beta/gamma chains. TCRdb reprocessed the reads via MiXCR and lists one record per CDR3 protein. Among 39,000 or so distinct CDR3 sequences listed, around an eighth were seen once. The sequenced sample consisted of a population of CD138-negative cells sorted from bone marrow. The receptors originated from a donor aged 40 or older with multiple myeloma.

There are many counts of this clonotype. This chain links TRBV3-1 with TRBJ1-5; D remains unclear. This CDR3 contains 14 residues. Looked up from germline, CDR1 is LGHDT and CDR2 is YNNKEL (reference sequence). The ends were cut back, 0 bases at V and 7 bases at J, with 10 bases in the middle. CDR3 residues: CASSQDPGTQPQHF. CDR3 DNA: TGTGCCAGCAGCCAAGATCCGGGAACCCAGCCCCAGCATTTT.

This clonotype was seen at least ten times. The V gene is TRBV5-1, the J gene TRBJ2-1; 7 positions agree with TRBD2. The V gene end was trimmed by 2 bases and the J gene end by 8 bases; junction bases not matched to a gene: 13. This CDR3 contains 16 residues. The germline V gene has CDR1 SGHRS and CDR2 YFSETQ. DNA for the CDR3: TGCGCCAGCAGCTTTGGCGGGAGTTTAAATAGGGATGAGCAGTTCTTC. It specifies CASSFGGSLNRDEQFF.

The J gene is TRBJ2-1, the V gene TRBV28, with D possibly being TRBD2 (6 bases). Trimming removed 8 bases at V and 5 bases at J, with 13 bases between. The V gene's germline CDR1 is MDHEN and CDR2 SYDVKM. The length of the CDR3 is 13 residues. CDR3 protein: CASRSGGHNEQFF. CDR3 nucleotides: TGTGCCAGCCGTTCCGGGGGACACAATGAGCAGTTCTTC.

This clonotype was recorded at least ten times. This chain uses TRBV5-1 with TRBJ1-5; a possible D gene is TRBD1 (5 bases). Germline CDR1 is SGHRS and CDR2 is YFSETQ. The CDR3 is 13 amino acids. V lost 5 bases, J lost 1 base, and 7 bases lay in between. In DNA form, the CDR3 reads TGCGCCAGCAGGTGGGACAGCAATCAGCCCCAGCATTTT. Its protein is CASRWDSNQPQHF.

This clonotype came up many times. The chain uses TRBV7-6 and TRBJ2-2, with D perhaps matching TRBD1 or TRBD2 (6 bases each). Germline CDR1 is SGHVS and CDR2 is FNYEAQ. Between the trimmed V and J ends, which lost 6 bases and 4 bases, there was a span of 15 bases. This CDR3 contains 15 residues. CDR3 protein: CASRSIGGGTGELFF. The CDR3 DNA is TGTGCCAGCAGGTCGATAGGGGGAGGCACCGGGGAGCTGTTTTTT.